This paragraph reports one T cell receptor beta chain. The data derive from a study of blood T cell repertoires in COVID-19. About the study: Spain, Italy and the United States supplied samples that represented acute and convalescent COVID-19. The analysed material was cDNA or gDNA that came from T cells, B-cell-depleted T cells, or PBMCs.

As processed by the authors: Estimation of nucleated cell counts relied on the amplification of reference gene primers. Assay: immunoSEQ multiplex PCR; the TCRdb copy retains only in-frame clones and omits some. V and J calls and clone size follow that table, whereas D and trimming were derived from the DNA. The sample has about 120,000 clones, about nine tenths seen once; the top ten hold about 4.1%. The CDR3 contains 15 residues. V lost 6 bases to trimming and J lost 5 bases; unmatched junction nucleotides: 10. Germline-derived CDR1 and CDR2 are SGHAT and FQDESV (reference sequence). The rearrangement joins TRBV11-1 to TRBJ2-1; 7 bases align to TRBD2. The receptor comes from a man aged 35 to 55 with acute or convalescent COVID-19. The sequenced material came from peripheral blood. For the CDR3, the DNA is TGTGCCAGCAGACATACCGGGACTATAAACAATGAGCAGTTCTTC. This encodes CASRHTGTINNEQFF.